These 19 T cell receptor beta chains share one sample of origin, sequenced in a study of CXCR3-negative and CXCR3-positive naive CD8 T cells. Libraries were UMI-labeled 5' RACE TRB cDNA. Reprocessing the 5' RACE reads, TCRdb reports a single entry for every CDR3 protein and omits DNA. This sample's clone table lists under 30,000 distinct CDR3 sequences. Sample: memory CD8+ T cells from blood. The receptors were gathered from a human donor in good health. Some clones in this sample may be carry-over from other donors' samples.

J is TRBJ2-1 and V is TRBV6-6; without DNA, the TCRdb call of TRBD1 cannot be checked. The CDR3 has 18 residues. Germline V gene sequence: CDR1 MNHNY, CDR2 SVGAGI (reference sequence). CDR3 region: CASSFLPPAGQEYNEQFF.

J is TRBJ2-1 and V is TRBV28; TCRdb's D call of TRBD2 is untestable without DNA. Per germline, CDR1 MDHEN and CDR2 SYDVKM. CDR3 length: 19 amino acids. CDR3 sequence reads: CASSLFQGHGTSGYNEQFF.

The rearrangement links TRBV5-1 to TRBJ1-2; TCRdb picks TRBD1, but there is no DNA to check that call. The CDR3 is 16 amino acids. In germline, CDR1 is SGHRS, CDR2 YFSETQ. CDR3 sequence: CASRVETQGADYGYTF.

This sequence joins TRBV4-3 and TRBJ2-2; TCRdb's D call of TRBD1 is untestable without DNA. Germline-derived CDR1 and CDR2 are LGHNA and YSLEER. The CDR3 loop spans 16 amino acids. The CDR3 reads CASSQDTGMNTGELFF.

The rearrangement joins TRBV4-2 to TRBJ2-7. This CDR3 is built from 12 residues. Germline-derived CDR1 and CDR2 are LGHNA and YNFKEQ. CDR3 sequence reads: CASSQVPDEQYF.

The CDR3 sequence: CASSSARGGEIAEAFF. The chain carries TRBV7-9 and TRBJ1-1; TCRdb selects TRBD1, and the lack of DNA leaves this call unchecked. The CDR3 spans 16 residues. Germline-derived CDR1 and CDR2 are SEHNR and FQNEAQ (reference sequence).

CDR3 region: CASSQGQGVVNYGYTF. The chain combines TRBV23-1 with TRBJ1-2; the TRBD1 assignment by TCRdb is unverifiable without DNA. TRBV23-1 is an ORF, with its function uncertain. CDR3 length: 16 amino acids.

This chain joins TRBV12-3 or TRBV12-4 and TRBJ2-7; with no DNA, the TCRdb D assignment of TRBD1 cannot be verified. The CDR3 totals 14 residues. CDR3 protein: CASSSGQLMVEQYF.

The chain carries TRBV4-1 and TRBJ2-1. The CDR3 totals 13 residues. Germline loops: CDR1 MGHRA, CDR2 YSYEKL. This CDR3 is CASSPEQMDEQFF.

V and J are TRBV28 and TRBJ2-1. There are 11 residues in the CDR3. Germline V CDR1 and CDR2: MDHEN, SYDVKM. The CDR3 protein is CASQTDNEQFF.

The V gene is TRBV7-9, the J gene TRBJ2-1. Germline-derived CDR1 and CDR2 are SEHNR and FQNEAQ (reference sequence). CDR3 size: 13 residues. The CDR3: CASSFGWTNEQFF.

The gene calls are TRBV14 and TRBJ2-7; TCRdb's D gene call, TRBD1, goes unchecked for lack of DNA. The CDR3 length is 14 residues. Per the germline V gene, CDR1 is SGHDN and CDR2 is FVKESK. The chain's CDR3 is CASSQLRGAAEQYF.

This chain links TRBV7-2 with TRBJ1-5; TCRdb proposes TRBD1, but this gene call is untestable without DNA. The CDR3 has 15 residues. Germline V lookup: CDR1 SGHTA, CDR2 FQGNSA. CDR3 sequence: CASSPGGGSNQPQHF.

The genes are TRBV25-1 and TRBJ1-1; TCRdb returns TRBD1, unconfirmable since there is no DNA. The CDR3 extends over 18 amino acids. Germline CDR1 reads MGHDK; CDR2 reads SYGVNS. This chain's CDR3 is CASSEYFPGQALNTEAFF.

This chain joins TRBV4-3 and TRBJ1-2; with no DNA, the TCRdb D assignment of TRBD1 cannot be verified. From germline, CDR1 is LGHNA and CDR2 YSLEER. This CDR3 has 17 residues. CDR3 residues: CASSQGGTGGEIYGYTF.

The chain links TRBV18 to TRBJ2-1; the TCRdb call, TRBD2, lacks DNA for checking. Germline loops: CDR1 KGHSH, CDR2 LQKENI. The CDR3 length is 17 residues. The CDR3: CASSPGVAGGRYNEQFF.

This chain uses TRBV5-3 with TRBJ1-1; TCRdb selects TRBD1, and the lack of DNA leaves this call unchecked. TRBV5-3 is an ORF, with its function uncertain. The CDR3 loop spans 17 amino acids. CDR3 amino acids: CARSRANRQGRWTEAFF.

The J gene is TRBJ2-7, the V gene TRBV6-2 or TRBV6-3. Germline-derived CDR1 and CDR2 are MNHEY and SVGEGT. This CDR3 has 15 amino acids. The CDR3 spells CASSYSGSAAAEQYF.

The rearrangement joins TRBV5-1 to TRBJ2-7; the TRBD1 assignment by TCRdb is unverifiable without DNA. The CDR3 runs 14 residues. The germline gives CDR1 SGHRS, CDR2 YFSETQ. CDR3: CASSLQGLDYEQYF. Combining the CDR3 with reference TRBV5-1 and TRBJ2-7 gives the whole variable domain KAGVTQTPRYLIKTRGQQVTLSCSPISGHRSVSWYQQTPGQGLQFLFEYFSETQRNKGNFPGRFSGRQFSNSRSEMNVSTLELGDSALYLCASSLQGLDYEQYFGPGTRLTVT.